The sample holds many counts of the clone carrying this T cell receptor (beta chain). Its antigen is still unknown. The CDR3 runs to 14 residues. The V end was cut by 6 bases, the J end by 5 bases, with 16 bases between. TCRdb passed the RT-PCR reads through MiXCR, listing each CDR3 protein once. The sample holds hundreds of thousands of distinct CDR3 sequences, under 9% seen once. This sample is drawn from a study of response to subunit inactivated influenza vaccine. Findings and caveats of the study: Seasonal influenza vaccination, on each occasion, was suggested by the authors to recruit few new T cells.

The starting material was PBMCs from blood, obtained around 25 months after vaccination. The chain recombines TRBV12-3 or TRBV12-4 with TRBJ2-5, with D unresolved. The clonotype originates from a man aged 50 to 69 who received an inactivated influenza vaccine. CDR3 protein: CASSANQRAETQYF. The CDR3, as DNA: TGTGCCAGCAGCGCAAATCAGAGAGCGGAGACCCAGTACTTC.